The rows below give T cell receptor beta chains drawn from one sample of a study of OX40 agonist ivuxolimab in advanced cancers. Sequencing was performed with immunoSEQ multiplex PCR; in TCRdb, only in-frame clones are kept and a portion is missing. The data show around 84,000 clones, about 92% seen once. The source was CD4+ or CD8+ T cells sorted from blood, collected in a trial of the OX40 agonist ivuxolimab. These receptor sequences come from an adult with an advanced solid tumor such as melanoma, head and neck, liver or kidney cancer. Each CDR3 is given with its conserved first and last residue. The D gene is left open where the match is weak. Expanded clones are given a class, and other clones once, few, many or no size at all.

len,d_gene,j_gene,abundance,v_gene,CDR3aa,CDR3nt
15,NA,TRBJ2-1,few,TRBV9,CASSVGGTGRNEQFF,TGTGCCAGCAGCGTAGGAGGAACAGGGAGGAATGAGCAGTTCTTC
17,TRBD2,TRBJ2-7,NA,TRBV28,CASSPSSWREGPYEQYF,TGTGCCAGCAGTCCAAGCAGTTGGCGGGAGGGCCCCTACGAGCAGTACTTC
11,NA,TRBJ1-2,NA,TRBV25-1,CASSELYGYTF,TGTGCCAGCAGTGAACTCTATGGCTACACCTTC
12,NA,TRBJ1-1,NA,TRBV2,CAISQGNTEAFF,TGTGCCATCTCGCAGGGGAACACTGAAGCTTTCTTT
15,NA,TRBJ2-1,NA,TRBV6-5,CASSYLPGDYNEQFF,TGTGCCAGCAGTTACTTGCCAGGGGACTACAATGAGCAGTTCTTC
16,TRBD1,TRBJ2-2,NA,TRBV19,CASRHTGTGRTGELFF,TGTGCCAGTAGACATACCGGGACAGGGCGCACCGGGGAGCTGTTTTTT
16,NA,TRBJ1-4,NA,TRBV18,CASSLRGTSTNEKLFF,TGTGCCAGCTCACTCCGTGGGACGTCAACTAATGAAAAACTGTTTTTT
12,NA,TRBJ2-2,NA,TRBV30,CAWSVRIGELFF,TGTGCCTGGAGTGTCAGGATCGGGGAGCTGTTTTTT
15,TRBD1,TRBJ1-6,NA,TRBV30,CAWSEGQGSYLPLHF,TGTGCCTGGAGTGAAGGACAGGGTAGTTATTTACCCCTCCACTTT
15,TRBD1,TRBJ1-6,NA,TRBV6-1,CASSPGQGGNSPLHF,TGTGCCAGCAGTCCCGGACAGGGTGGTAATTCACCCCTCCACTTT
15,NA,TRBJ1-2,few,TRBV9,CASSIGGDPNYGYTF,TGTGCCAGCAGTATAGGGGGGGACCCTAACTATGGCTACACCTTC
14,NA,TRBJ1-6,NA,TRBV27,CASSLSSDNSPLHF,TGTGCCAGCAGTTTATCCAGCGACAATTCACCCCTCCACTTT
12,NA,TRBJ2-3,NA,TRBV6-5,CASSGTTDTQYF,TGTGCCAGCAGTGGCACAACAGATACGCAGTATTTT
12,NA,TRBJ1-2,NA,TRBV28,CASSLIRRGYTF,TGTGCCAGCAGTTTGATCAGGCGGGGCTACACCTTC
13,NA,TRBJ2-7,NA,TRBV5-1,CASSWGLNGEQYF,TGCGCCAGCAGCTGGGGCCTAAATGGCGAGCAGTACTTC
15,TRBD1,TRBJ2-5,NA,TRBV7-7,CASSKQGVREETQYF,TGTGCCAGCAGCAAACAGGGGGTGAGGGAAGAGACCCAGTACTTC
15,NA,TRBJ1-3,NA,TRBV7-6,CASSTTLASGNTIYF,TGTGCCAGCAGCACGACACTGGCCTCTGGAAACACCATATATTTT
14,TRBD2,TRBJ2-3,NA,TRBV6-5,CASGGSGSTDTQYF,TGTGCCAGCGGCGGTAGCGGGTCAACAGATACGCAGTATTTT
12,NA,TRBJ2-5,NA,TRBV2,CASRESSWTQYF,TGTGCCAGCAGGGAATCTTCTTGGACCCAGTACTTC
13,NA,TRBJ2-3,NA,TRBV27,CASSSSVSYTQYF,TGTGCCAGCAGTTCCTCAGTGAGTTATACGCAGTATTTT
16,TRBD1,TRBJ1-2,NA,TRBV10-3,CAISVSGTDLYYGYTF,TGTGCCATCAGTGTATCCGGGACAGACCTCTACTATGGCTACACCTTC
15,NA,TRBJ1-1,NA,TRBV30,CAWSGNRKIYTEAFF,TGTGCCTGGAGTGGAAACCGCAAGATTTACACTGAAGCTTTCTTT
11,NA,TRBJ2-7,once,TRBV6-1,CASSTVYEQYF,TGTGCCAGCAGTACGGTCTACGAGCAGTACTTC
16,NA,TRBJ1-1,NA,TRBV5-4,CASSLGARQFNTEAFF,TGTGCCAGCAGCTTGGGGGCGAGGCAGTTCAACACTGAAGCTTTCTTT
13,TRBD1,TRBJ1-6,NA,TRBV5-5,CASSLGDSSPLHF,TGTGCCAGCAGCTTGGGGGACAGTTCACCCCTCCACTTT
14,NA,TRBJ2-7,NA,TRBV7-9,CASSLVFPTYEQYF,TGTGCCAGCAGCTTAGTTTTTCCCACCTACGAGCAGTACTTC
13,NA,TRBJ2-7,NA,TRBV29-1,CSVSRDTGYEQYF,TGCAGCGTTAGCCGGGACACAGGCTACGAGCAGTACTTC
14,NA,TRBJ1-2,NA,TRBV4-1,CASSTSGESYGYTF,TGCGCCAGCAGCACATCAGGGGAGTCTTATGGCTACACCTTC
14,TRBD1,TRBJ1-1,NA,TRBV10-3,CAISEGDRRTEAFF,TGTGCCATCAGTGAAGGGGACAGACGAACTGAAGCTTTCTTT